The 27 T cell receptor beta chains presented below share a single source sample, sequenced in a study of CXCR3-negative and CXCR3-positive naive CD8 T cells. 5' RACE with UMI labels generated the TRB cDNA libraries. TCRdb reprocessed the 5' RACE reads and keeps a single row for each CDR3 protein, giving no DNA. The table gives about 57,000 distinct CDR3 sequences; the top ten clones make up roughly a quarter of it. Specimen: memory CD8+ T cells from blood. The receptor source for this set is a human donor in good health. Some clones in this sample may be carry-over from other donors' samples.

The chain uses TRBV7-9 and TRBJ2-1; TCRdb outputs TRBD1, but without DNA this stays unchecked. The germline V gene has CDR1 SEHNR and CDR2 FQNEAQ (reference sequence). CDR3 length: 16 amino acids. The CDR3 loop reads CASSPDRTILYNEQFF.

The rearrangement links TRBV7-9 to TRBJ1-2; TCRdb reports TRBD1, a call that lacks DNA to check it against. This CDR3 contains 16 residues. CDR1 and CDR2 from the germline V gene are SEHNR and FQNEAQ (reference sequence). CDR3 residues: CASSSSTGGADYGYTF.

The chain employs TRBV6-5 and TRBJ1-1; the TCRdb call, TRBD1, lacks DNA for checking. This CDR3 spans 14 amino acids. Germline CDR1 reads MNHEY; CDR2 reads SVGAGI. The CDR3 is CASSAGQGNTEAFF.

The chain has TRBV20-1 and TRBJ1-3. Germline V gives CDR1 DFQATT, CDR2 SNEGSKA (reference sequence). CDR3 length: 14 residues. The CDR3: CSARDREAGNTIYF.

The chain recombines TRBV5-6 with TRBJ1-1. CDR1 and CDR2 from the germline V gene are SGHDT and YYEEEE. The CDR3 totals 12 residues. This CDR3 reads CASSGSWTEAFF. Looking up the rest from reference TRBV5-6 and TRBJ1-1 gives the full variable domain: DAGVTQSPTHLIKTRGQQVTLRCSPKSGHDTVSWYQQALGQGPQFIFQYYEEEERQRGNFPDRFSGHQFPNYSSELNVNALLLGDSALYLCASSGSWTEAFFGQGTRLTVV.

The chain employs TRBV28 and TRBJ2-7; TCRdb names TRBD1, which stays unverified in the absence of DNA. Germline CDR1 MDHEN, CDR2 SYDVKM. The CDR3 covers 13 residues. CDR3 protein: CASSDSQTYEQYF.

CDR3 sequence: CSATGIEREIEQYF. The genes are TRBV20-1 and TRBJ2-7; lacking DNA, the TRBD2 call made by TCRdb goes unchecked. This CDR3 has 14 residues. Germline V gives CDR1 DFQATT, CDR2 SNEGSKA (reference sequence).

The V and J genes are TRBV29-1 and TRBJ1-1; TCRdb reports TRBD1, a call that lacks DNA to check it against. This CDR3 is 11 amino acids long. Per germline, CDR1 SQVTM and CDR2 ANQGSEA. CDR3 in amino acids: CSVVSGGEAFF.

The V gene is TRBV29-1, the J gene TRBJ1-1. CDR1 is SQVTM and CDR2 is ANQGSEA in the germline V gene. The CDR3 is 12 residues long. CDR3 protein: CSVFYSGNEAFF.

The chain couples TRBV6-5 to TRBJ1-2. CDR3 length: 16 amino acids. Germline V gives CDR1 MNHEY, CDR2 SVGAGI. This CDR3 is CASSTIAHQLEYGYTF.

The chain employs TRBV19 and TRBJ2-7; TCRdb picks TRBD1, but there is no DNA to check that call. Germline CDR1 LNHDA, CDR2 SQIVND (reference sequence). The CDR3 sequence is 17 residues long. CDR3 sequence: CASSIRLAPAGTYEQYF.

The chain couples TRBV7-6 to TRBJ2-2. CDR3 length equals 14 residues. CDR1 is SGHVS and CDR2 is FNYEAQ in the germline V gene. CDR3 in amino acids: CASSQTNNTGELFF.

The rearrangement links TRBV14 to TRBJ2-1. CDR3 length equals 13 residues. Germline V gene lookup returns CDR1 SGHDN and CDR2 FVKESK. Here the CDR3 reads CASSQGRAFEQFF.

V is TRBV12-3 or TRBV12-4 and J is TRBJ2-5; TCRdb lists TRBD1, though no DNA is available to test this call. The CDR3 contains 15 residues. This chain's CDR3 is CASSHLRDGIETQYF.

The V call is TRBV29-1, the J call TRBJ1-1; TCRdb's D call of TRBD1 is untestable without DNA. CDR3 length: 11 amino acids. Per germline, CDR1 SQVTM and CDR2 ANQGSEA. CDR3 sequence: CSVEENRGAFF.

V usage is TRBV29-1 and J usage is TRBJ2-5; no DNA is available, so the TRBD1 call from TCRdb remains unchecked. The CDR3 covers 12 residues. CDR1 is SQVTM and CDR2 is ANQGSEA in the germline V gene. The chain's CDR3 is CSGPGSDETQYF.

V and J are TRBV5-1 and TRBJ1-1; the D gene TCRdb calls, TRBD1, cannot be checked with no DNA. CDR1 is SGHRS and CDR2 is YFSETQ in the germline V gene. This CDR3 has 13 amino acids. CDR3 sequence reads: CASSLQGTVEAFF.

The chain links TRBV29-1 to TRBJ2-1. Germline V lookup: CDR1 SQVTM, CDR2 ANQGSEA. The CDR3 length is 11 residues. CDR3 loop: CSVASWGEQFF.

The rearrangement links TRBV29-1 to TRBJ2-7; without DNA, the TCRdb call of TRBD2 cannot be checked. Per the germline V gene, CDR1 is SQVTM and CDR2 is ANQGSEA. CDR3 size: 15 residues. The CDR3 loop reads CSVEGGSGYTYEQYF.

This chain uses TRBV27 with TRBJ2-5; absent DNA, TCRdb's TRBD1 call cannot be checked. The CDR3 extends over 16 amino acids. Per the germline V gene, CDR1 is MNHEY and CDR2 is SMNVEV (reference sequence). CDR3 sequence: CASSLSGTGAWETQYF.

The V call is TRBV7-2, the J call TRBJ2-4; TCRdb returns TRBD1, unconfirmable since there is no DNA. This CDR3 is 14 amino acids long. Germline loops: CDR1 SGHTA, CDR2 FQGNSA. The CDR3: CASSLQGVGDIQYF.

This chain uses TRBV19 with TRBJ1-1. CDR1 LNHDA and CDR2 SQIVND come from the germline V gene (reference sequence). The CDR3 extends over 11 amino acids. The chain's CDR3 is CASSIGAEAFF.

The genes are TRBV25-1 and TRBJ1-1. The length of the CDR3 is 15 residues. Germline V lookup: CDR1 MGHDK, CDR2 SYGVNS. The CDR3 protein is CASSEYGEVGTEAFF.

J is TRBJ2-7 and V is TRBV4-1; checking the TCRdb D call of TRBD1 is not possible without DNA. This CDR3 region has 13 residues. Germline V gene sequence: CDR1 MGHRA, CDR2 YSYEKL. The CDR3 sequence is CASSHAPSYEQYF.

The chain employs TRBV20-1 and TRBJ1-2; the D gene TCRdb calls, TRBD1, cannot be checked with no DNA. Germline assignment: CDR1 DFQATT and CDR2 SNEGSKA (reference sequence). The CDR3 has 12 amino acids. CDR3 sequence reads: CSASDEGGGYTF.

The V and J genes are TRBV2 and TRBJ2-4. Germline V gene sequence: CDR1 SNHLY, CDR2 FYNNEI. CDR3 length equals 14 residues. The CDR3 reads CASSVWQAKNIQYF.

The rearrangement links TRBV4-2 to TRBJ2-5; TCRdb's D gene call, TRBD2, goes unchecked for lack of DNA. Germline assignment: CDR1 LGHNA and CDR2 YNFKEQ. The CDR3 is 16 amino acids. This chain's CDR3 is CASSHARTSGQETQYF.